The 19 T cell receptor beta chains in this list originate from one sample, sequenced in a study of cytomegalovirus exposure and HLA in healthy donors. The primer mix had 60 Vbeta and 13 Jbeta primers. The table came from immunoSEQ multiplex PCR; TCRdb's copy has only in-frame clones and leaves some out. Its table records 120,000 to 150,000 clones. Sequencing was carried out using PBMCs. The receptors stem from a woman aged 18-29 years in good health and CMV-seronegative.

CDR3 DNA sequence: TGTGCCAGCAGCTTTCTCGGGACTATGGGCTACAATGAGCAGTTCTTC. Its protein product is CASSFLGTMGYNEQFF. The chain carries TRBV7-2 and TRBJ2-1; 7 bases match TRBD2. The CDR3 loop spans 16 amino acids. Unmatched junction bases numbered 8, after V lost 3 bases and J lost 3 bases. CDR1 SGHTA and CDR2 FQGNSA come from the germline V gene.

This chain uses TRBV13 with TRBJ2-5, with TRBD2 as a possible D gene (7 bases). Per the germline V gene, CDR1 is PRHDT and CDR2 is FYEKMQ (reference sequence). V lost 5 bases and J 5 bases, leaving 18 bases between the germline ends. CDR3 size: 15 residues. In nucleotides, the CDR3 is TGTGCCAGCAGCCTCGGGCGGGGGCGCGGGGAGACCCAGTACTTC. Residues: CASSLGRGRGETQYF.

This rearrangement joins TRBV7-6 to TRBJ1-1, with TRBD1 identical over 7 bases. V was clipped by 3 bases and J by 1 base; unmatched bases: 2. CDR1 SGHVS and CDR2 FNYEAQ come from the germline V gene. This CDR3 has 14 residues. Here the CDR3 DNA reads TGTGCCAGCAGCTTCCGGGACAGGAACACTGAAGCTTTCTTT. Translated: CASSFRDRNTEAFF.

The V gene is TRBV5-1, the J gene TRBJ1-5; 7 bases line up with TRBD1. Germline V lookup: CDR1 SGHRS, CDR2 YFSETQ. The CDR3 runs 15 residues. Trimming cost V 2 bases and J 3 bases; bases outside gene matches: 5. In DNA, the CDR3 is TGCGCCAGCAGCTTTACAGGGGCCTACAATCAGCCCCAGCATTTT. It translates to CASSFTGAYNQPQHF. Variable domain in full (rest from reference TRBV5-1 and TRBJ1-5): KAGVTQTPRYLIKTRGQQVTLSCSPISGHRSVSWYQQTPGQGLQFLFEYFSETQRNKGNFPGRFSGRQFSNSRSEMNVSTLELGDSALYLCASSFTGAYNQPQHFGDGTRLSIL.

This rearrangement joins TRBV10-1 to TRBJ1-1; D uncertain. From germline, CDR1 is WNHNN and CDR2 SYGVQD (reference sequence). Trimming took off 3 bases at V and 2 bases at J, with 7 bases between the two ends. The CDR3 is made up of 13 amino acids. The CDR3 DNA reads as TGCGCCAGCAGTGAATATTTAAACACTGAAGCTTTCTTT. It codes for CASSEYLNTEAFF.

V and J are TRBV6-5 and TRBJ2-5; D is possibly TRBD2 (5 bases). V was clipped by 4 bases and J by 5 bases, with 5 bases between them. The CDR3 spans 11 residues. Germline V gives CDR1 MNHEY, CDR2 SVGAGI. The CDR3 is CASSSSETQYF. CDR3 coding DNA: TGTGCCAGCAGTTCTAGCGAGACCCAGTACTTC.

This chain connects TRBV30 to TRBJ1-2; D is ambiguous. The CDR3 spans 15 residues. V gave up 0 bases and J gave up 8 bases, with 19 bases separating them. Germline lookup yields CDR1 GTSNPN and CDR2 SVGIG (reference sequence). CDR3 DNA: TGTGCCTGGAGTGTACTGGCCCCGGGATCGGGAGGCTACACCTTC. Translating gives CAWSVLAPGSGGYTF.

As regards this clone: This is likely a read error, given that the CDR3 carries no conserved phenylalanine or tryptophan at its end. No DNA is shown, since the ends of the CDR3 on it are uncertain; the CDR3 is the one TCRdb lists. This chain links TRBV11-2 with TRBJ1-2; TRBD1 is the table's D call and was not checked against the DNA. Germline CDR1 and CDR2: SGHAT and FQNNGV. The CDR3 numbers 8 amino acids, ends counted. The chain's CDR3 is CASSLGQV.

The gene calls are TRBV25-1 and TRBJ1-1; 7 bases align to TRBD1. Germline-derived CDR1 and CDR2 are MGHDK and SYGVNS. The CDR3 is made up of 15 amino acids. Unmatched junction bases numbered 10, after V lost 4 bases and J lost 5 bases. CDR3 nucleotide sequence: TGTGCCAGCAGTGGCTATTACAGGGGAAGGACTGAAGCTTTCTTT. It translates to CASSGYYRGRTEAFF.

As to this clone: Mismatch with germline at one junction end may stem from a read error. The V gene is TRBV27, the J gene TRBJ2-2; 8 nucleotides agree with TRBD2. CDR1 MNHEY and CDR2 SMNVEV come from the germline V gene (reference sequence). This CDR3 contains 15 residues. The CDR3 here is CASTLSGTHTRELFF. CDR3 nucleotides: TGTGCCAGCACCCTTAGCGGGACCCACACCAGGGAGCTGTTTTTT.

This sequence joins TRBV19 and TRBJ2-5; 7 nucleotides line up with TRBD2. The CDR3 totals 12 residues. The trim removed 10 bases at V and 4 bases at J, leaving 6 bases unmatched. Per the germline V gene, CDR1 is LNHDA and CDR2 is SQIVND (reference sequence). CDR3 DNA: TGTGCCACTGAGGGCGGGGGAGAGACCCAGTACTTC. Protein sequence: CATEGGGETQYF.

About this clone itself: Within the sample, other DNA sequences also encode this same CDR3. V is TRBV19 and J is TRBJ1-1, with D hard to call. The CDR3 runs to 13 residues. The V gene's germline CDR1 is LNHDA and CDR2 SQIVND (reference sequence). Deletions cut 4 bases from V and 11 bases from J, with 17 bases between. CDR3 sequence: CASSTYASSEAFF. The CDR3 DNA is TGTGCCAGTAGTACCTATGCTAGCAGTGAGGCTTTCTTT.

The gene calls are TRBV27 and TRBJ1-2, with D unclear. V was trimmed by 0 bases and J by 9 bases, leaving 14 bases between them. The CDR3 loop spans 14 amino acids. In germline, CDR1 is MNHEY, CDR2 SMNVEV (reference sequence). CDR3 nucleotide sequence: TGTGCCAGCAGTTTATCCGGGAAATGGCAGAGCTACACCTTC. This gives the protein CASSLSGKWQSYTF.

The chain combines TRBV6-1 with TRBJ2-1; 7 nucleotides agree with TRBD2. The CDR3 is made up of 17 amino acids. Germline loops: CDR1 MNHNS, CDR2 SASEGT. Unmatched junction bases numbered 8, after V lost 1 base and J lost 2 bases. The CDR3 DNA is TGTGCCAGCAGTGAAGGTTTCGCGGGAGCGCCCTACAATGAGCAGTTCTTC. This translates into CASSEGFAGAPYNEQFF.

The rearrangement links TRBV6-1 to TRBJ1-1; D is unclear. The CDR3 sequence is 13 residues long. Germline V lookup: CDR1 MNHNS, CDR2 SASEGT. V dropped 2 bases and J dropped 1 base, with 5 bases sitting between them. The CDR3 bases are TGTGCCAGCAGTGAACCCGGGAACACTGAAGCTTTCTTT. It codes for CASSEPGNTEAFF.

On this clone itself: The same CDR3 arises from other DNA sequences in this sample as well. V and J are TRBV6-5 and TRBJ1-3, with TRBD1 as a possible D gene (6 bases). The CDR3 length is 14 residues. Trimming removed 6 bases from V and 2 bases from J, with 11 bases in between. Germline CDR1 reads MNHEY; CDR2 reads SVGAGI. The CDR3 coding sequence is TGTGCCAGCAGAACAGGGTTGGCTGGAAACACCATATATTTT. It translates to CASRTGLAGNTIYF.

The chain carries TRBV7-2 and TRBJ2-5; TRBD2 aligns across 9 bases. The closer fit of TRBJ2-7 to the DNA end suggests the J call may be wrong. This CDR3 region has 17 residues. From germline, CDR1 is SGHTA and CDR2 FQGNSA. This CDR3 is CASSKSSGSRSSYEQYF. CDR3 DNA: TGTGCCAGCAGCAAAAGTAGCGGGAGTAGGAGCTCCTACGAGCAGTACTTC.

The rearrangement joins TRBV4-3 to TRBJ1-1, with D unclear. The CDR3 has 14 residues. From germline, CDR1 is LGHNA and CDR2 YSLEER. The ends were cut back, 1 base at V and 1 base at J, with 7 bases in the middle. The CDR3 DNA follows: TGCGCCAGCAGCCAAGCAGGCAGGAACACTGAAGCTTTCTTT. Encoded protein: CASSQAGRNTEAFF.

The rearrangement links TRBV11-3 to TRBJ2-7, with no clear D. CDR1 and CDR2 from the germline V gene are SGHNT and YENEEA. V was pared by 4 bases and J by 2 bases, with 12 bases between. This CDR3 spans 14 amino acids. CDR3: CASSSPGLAYEQYV. DNA of the CDR3: TGTGCCAGCAGCTCTCCGGGTCTAGCCTACGAGCAGTACGTC.